The rows below give T cell receptor beta chains drawn from one sample of a study of T-cell memory formation after mild COVID-19. TCRdb passed the 5' RACE reads through MiXCR, listing each CDR3 protein once. The data contain about 160,000 distinct CDR3 sequences, about a third of them singletons. Sequencing used PBMCs or a T cell subset sorted from them (not recorded which). The receptor source for this set is an adult woman who had mild COVID-19 (a few samples of this study predate the infection). Cell type and time point are not known. The CDR3 runs from the conserved cysteine through the conserved F or W. The order of the fields is J gene, V gene, D gene, clone size, CDR3 DNA, CDR3 protein. D genes are given only for firm matches. Size is stated for part of the rows, as once, few or many counts, or as a class when the clone is expanded.

J: TRBJ2-1; V: TRBV24-1; D: TRBD1; size: few; DNA: TGTGCCACCAGTGATTTAAGAGGGACAGGGGGATACAATGAGCAGTTCTTC; CDR3: CATSDLRGTGGYNEQFF
J: TRBJ2-7; V: TRBV9; D: -; size: -; DNA: TGTGCCAGCAGCCATCGACCAGGGGCGCTACCGGAGGAGCAGTACTTC; CDR3: CASSHRPGALPEEQYF
J: TRBJ1-1; V: TRBV7-9; D: TRBD1; size: few; DNA: TGTGCCAGCAGCTCCCGACAGGGAAAGAACACTGAAGCTTTCTTT; CDR3: CASSSRQGKNTEAFF
J: TRBJ2-5; V: TRBV2; D: TRBD1; size: many; DNA: TGTGCCAGCAGCCTGGACAGGGGTGAGACCCAGTACTTC; CDR3: CASSLDRGETQYF
J: TRBJ2-7; V: TRBV18; D: TRBD2; size: -; DNA: TGTGCCAGCTCACCCGACCAAAGGGGTGGGGTAGCGGGAGAAACCTACGAGCAGTACTTC; CDR3: CASSPDQRGGVAGETYEQYF
J: TRBJ2-7; V: TRBV12-3/TRBV12-4; D: -; size: few; DNA: TGTGCCAGCAGTTGGACACCTGGGCACGAGCAGTACTTC; CDR3: CASSWTPGHEQYF
J: TRBJ2-3; V: TRBV20-1; D: TRBD1; size: few; DNA: TGCAGTGCCGACAGGGCTAGGAGGCCAGATACGCAGTATTTT; CDR3: CSADRARRPDTQYF
J: TRBJ2-2; V: TRBV9; D: -; size: few; DNA: TGTGCCAGCAGCGTAGTAGGCGAAACCGGGGAGCTGTTTTTT; CDR3: CASSVVGETGELFF
J: TRBJ2-7; V: TRBV20-1; D: TRBD1; size: -; DNA: TGCAGTGCTAGTTGGGACAGGGGGCGCGCAGGCTACGAGCAGTACTTC; CDR3: CSASWDRGRAGYEQYF
J: TRBJ2-7; V: TRBV27; D: TRBD1; size: -; DNA: TGTGCCAGCAGGGGACAGGTTTCCTACGAGCAGTACTTC; CDR3: CASRGQVSYEQYF
J: TRBJ2-7; V: TRBV6-2/TRBV6-3; D: TRBD2; size: few; DNA: TGTGCCAGCAGTTACAGGCCTGCGCGGGAGGGCCGCGAGCAGTACTTC; CDR3: CASSYRPAREGREQYF
J: TRBJ2-3; V: TRBV6-2/TRBV6-3; D: -; size: -; DNA: TGTGCCAGCAGACTAGCAAGGTACACAGATACGCAGTATTTT; CDR3: CASRLARYTDTQYF
J: TRBJ1-2; V: TRBV12-3/TRBV12-4; D: -; size: few; DNA: TGTGCCAGCAGTTTCTTGGAGGGCTACACCTTC; CDR3: CASSFLEGYTF
J: TRBJ1-2; V: TRBV6-5; D: -; size: -; DNA: TGTGCCAGCAGAACACAGGGAATCCGGTATGGCTACACCTTC; CDR3: CASRTQGIRYGYTF
J: TRBJ2-1; V: TRBV12-3/TRBV12-4; D: TRBD1; size: -; DNA: TGTGCCAGCAGGAGACAGGGTCCGATCTACAATGAGCAGTTCTTC; CDR3: CASRRQGPIYNEQFF
J: TRBJ2-1; V: TRBV29-1; D: -; size: -; DNA: TGCAGCGTTGGCGGGGTTAGCGGTACCTACAATGAGCAGTTCTTC; CDR3: CSVGGVSGTYNEQFF
J: TRBJ1-2; V: TRBV2; D: -; size: -; DNA: TGTGCCAGCAGCGCCTTCAGGGAGGGACTTGGCTACACCTTC; CDR3: CASSAFREGLGYTF
J: TRBJ2-7; V: TRBV27; D: TRBD1; size: -; DNA: TGTGCCAACGCCCCCGGGACAGATAACTACGAGCAGTACTTC; CDR3: CANAPGTDNYEQYF
J: TRBJ2-2; V: TRBV7-8; D: TRBD2; size: -; DNA: TGTGCCAGCAGCTTAGCGCTCCTAGCGGGGAGGGCCGATGCGAACACCGGGGAGCTGTTTTTT; CDR3: CASSLALLAGRADANTGELFF
J: TRBJ2-1; V: TRBV7-9; D: TRBD2; size: -; DNA: TGTGCCAGCAGCTTGGGGACTAGCGGGAGTTTGAATGAGCAGTTCTTC; CDR3: CASSLGTSGSLNEQFF
J: TRBJ2-5; V: TRBV9; D: -; size: -; DNA: TGTGCCAGCAGCGTAGAGCCGGATGGAGAGACCCAGTACTTC; CDR3: CASSVEPDGETQYF
J: TRBJ2-3; V: TRBV12-3/TRBV12-4; D: -; size: -; DNA: TGTGCCAGCACCCACGGACGGACCAGATCCTCTAGCACAGATACGCAGTATTTT; CDR3: CASTHGRTRSSSTDTQYF
J: TRBJ2-3; V: TRBV20-1; D: -; size: -; DNA: TGCAGTCAGCGGGTCAGCACAGATACGCAGTATTTT; CDR3: CSQRVSTDTQYF
J: TRBJ1-2; V: TRBV12-3/TRBV12-4; D: TRBD1; size: few; DNA: TGTGCCAGCAGTAAACAGGGGGCAGACTATGGCTACACCTTC; CDR3: CASSKQGADYGYTF
J: TRBJ2-7; V: TRBV7-9; D: TRBD2; size: once; DNA: TGTGCCAGCAGCTTAGCAGGACTAGCCGAGGAGCAGTACTTC; CDR3: CASSLAGLAEEQYF
J: TRBJ1-2; V: TRBV29-1; D: TRBD1; size: -; DNA: TGCAGCGCCAAACAGGGGGACTATGGCTACACCTTC; CDR3: CSAKQGDYGYTF
J: TRBJ2-3; V: TRBV9; D: -; size: few; DNA: TGTGCCAGCAGCGTAGCCCCTTCTAGCACAGATACGCAGTATTTT; CDR3: CASSVAPSSTDTQYF
J: TRBJ1-1; V: TRBV9; D: -; size: -; DNA: TGTGCCAGCAGCGGCTCCAGGGGAATTGCTGAAGCTTTCTTT; CDR3: CASSGSRGIAEAFF
J: TRBJ2-7; V: TRBV5-1; D: TRBD1; size: -; DNA: TGCGCCAGCAGCTTGGATGGGACAGGGGGCTACGAGCAGTACTTC; CDR3: CASSLDGTGGYEQYF
J: TRBJ2-7; V: TRBV5-1; D: -; size: few; DNA: TGCGCCAGCAGCTTGTCGCAGACCTACGAGCAGTACTTC; CDR3: CASSLSQTYEQYF
J: TRBJ1-1; V: TRBV9; D: -; size: -; DNA: TGTGCCAGCAGCCCAGGAGGATCAGGGCCGGCCACTGAAGCTTTCTTT; CDR3: CASSPGGSGPATEAFF
J: TRBJ2-2; V: TRBV29-1; D: TRBD1; size: -; DNA: TGCAGCGCAAGACAGGGGAACACCGGGGAGCTGTTTTTT; CDR3: CSARQGNTGELFF
J: TRBJ2-1; V: TRBV4-1; D: -; size: -; DNA: TGCGCCAGCAGCCACGCCGGGACCCCAGGGGGGAATGAGCAGTTCTTC; CDR3: CASSHAGTPGGNEQFF
J: TRBJ1-1; V: TRBV5-6; D: -; size: -; DNA: TGTGCCAGCAGCTTGGAGGCAGGGAGGACGAACACTGAAGCTTTCTTT; CDR3: CASSLEAGRTNTEAFF
J: TRBJ1-2; V: TRBV3-1; D: -; size: -; DNA: TGTGCCAGCAGCCAAACCGAAGGGGGACTACGAATCTATGGCTACACCTTC; CDR3: CASSQTEGGLRIYGYTF
J: TRBJ2-1; V: TRBV9; D: -; size: -; DNA: TGTGCCAGCAGCCCTCGGGCCGACCTCAATGAGCAGTTCTTC; CDR3: CASSPRADLNEQFF
J: TRBJ2-1; V: TRBV2; D: -; size: -; DNA: TGTGCCAGCAGGAGAATAGACAATGAGCAGTTCTTC; CDR3: CASRRIDNEQFF
J: TRBJ1-3; V: TRBV6-5; D: -; size: -; DNA: TGTGCCAGCGGTCTGCCGGGTTCCACCATATATTTT; CDR3: CASGLPGSTIYF
J: TRBJ2-3; V: TRBV21-1; D: -; size: -; DNA: TGTGCCAGCAGCAAAAGGACAGGGGAATCTCGCACAGATACGCAGTATTTT; CDR3: CASSKRTGESRTDTQYF
J: TRBJ1-4; V: TRBV6-1; D: TRBD1; size: few; DNA: TGTGCCAGCATGACAGGGGCAACTAATGAAAAACTGTTTTTT; CDR3: CASMTGATNEKLFF
J: TRBJ2-7; V: TRBV12-3/TRBV12-4; D: TRBD2; size: -; DNA: TGTGCCAGCAGTTCCCTCGGGGGGGCAGGCGAGCAGTACTTC; CDR3: CASSSLGGAGEQYF
J: TRBJ2-3; V: TRBV9; D: TRBD1; size: -; DNA: TGTGCCAGCAGCGTAGGCCCAGGGGGCGAAGATACGCAGTATTTT; CDR3: CASSVGPGGEDTQYF
J: TRBJ2-7; V: TRBV4-2; D: -; size: few; DNA: TGTGCCAGCAGCCAAGATTTGGCCTACGAGCAGTACTTC; CDR3: CASSQDLAYEQYF
J: TRBJ2-1; V: TRBV19; D: TRBD2; size: few; DNA: TGTGCCAGTAGTATGGGAGGGTATCACAATGAGCAGTTCTTC; CDR3: CASSMGGYHNEQFF
J: TRBJ1-1; V: TRBV29-1; D: TRBD1; size: -; DNA: TGCAGCGCCCGAAGGGACAGGGTTATGAACACTGAAGCTTTCTTT; CDR3: CSARRDRVMNTEAFF
J: TRBJ1-1; V: TRBV29-1; D: -; size: few; DNA: TGCAGCGTTGGCTGGGGCAGCCCGAACACTGAAGCTTTCTTT; CDR3: CSVGWGSPNTEAFF
J: TRBJ2-7; V: TRBV6-6; D: TRBD2; size: few; DNA: TGTGCCAGCAGTGGCGGACTAGCGGGGGGCCCTTTTCCCAACGAGCAGTACTTC; CDR3: CASSGGLAGGPFPNEQYF
J: TRBJ2-1; V: TRBV5-6; D: TRBD1; size: -; DNA: TGTGCCAGCAGCTATTTTACAGGGGTGTACAATGAGCAGTTCTTC; CDR3: CASSYFTGVYNEQFF
J: TRBJ1-1; V: TRBV5-5; D: -; size: -; DNA: TGTGCCAGCAGCTTGGTAGCAGGGGACACTGAAGCTTTCTTT; CDR3: CASSLVAGDTEAFF